This T cell receptor (beta chain) was retrieved from a study of cytomegalovirus exposure and HLA in healthy donors. Regarding the study as a whole: As was reported, the classifier diagnosed cytomegalovirus status with high specificity and sensitivity.

A note on this clone: Its antigen remains unidentified.

PCR primers comprised 60 Vbeta and 13 Jbeta primers. Profiled with immunoSEQ multiplex PCR; TCRdb holds only in-frame clones, not every one. The sample holds around 100,000 clones. Those who donated were healthy bone marrow donors. Sequenced input: PBMCs. The sequence derives from a man aged 50 or older in good health and CMV-seronegative.

CDR3 amino acids: CSVEGSGGLYNEQFF. The CDR3 DNA follows: TGCAGCGTTGAAGGGAGCGGGGGGCTATACAATGAGCAGTTCTTC. This chain joins TRBV29-1 and TRBJ2-1; TRBD2 matches at 9 bases. The CDR3 has 15 residues. The trim removed 1 base at V and 4 bases at J, leaving 5 bases unmatched. Germline assignment: CDR1 SQVTM and CDR2 ANQGSEA.